In its sample, the clone carrying this T cell receptor beta chain was seen a few times. What it binds is unknown. Original analysis: Across clinicopathological groups, CDR3 differences served as the basis for building a distant-metastasis classifier for papillary thyroid cancer. MiXCR was used by TCRdb to re-call the PCR reads. It is TCRdb's table, rather than the study itself, that gives the V and J calls and clone size. The sample has over 65,000 clones; approximately 12% are singletons. All patients were untreated before thyroid surgery. The data belong to a study of metastatic and nonmetastatic thyroid tumors. Study information: Repertoire data that came from the blood and tumor or nodule tissue of malignant and benign thyroid patients were compared. General study points: TCR beta diversity was reportedly significantly higher in malignant thyroid tumors than benign nodules, in blood and tumor.

Germline V gene sequence: CDR1 DFQATT, CDR2 SNEGSKA (reference sequence). The CDR3 covers 14 residues. V was pared by 1 base and J by 3 bases, with 11 bases between. This sequence originates from a female donor with papillary thyroid cancer or a benign thyroid nodule (not recorded which). Some clones in this sample may be carry-over from other donors' samples. The sample taken for sequencing was tumor tissue. The chain employs TRBV20-1 and TRBJ2-3; D may correspond to TRBD1 or TRBD2 (5 bases each). The CDR3 bases are TGCAGTGCTAGAGGGGGGTGGGCGACAGATACGCAGTATTTT. Translated: CSARGGWATDTQYF.